This T cell receptor beta chain was observed in a study of blood T cell repertoires in COVID-19. The wider study: Acute-phase and convalescent COVID-19 samples originated in the United States, Italy and Spain.

The authors' processing: Counts of nucleated cells, estimated from reference gene primer amplification, were obtained. The table came from immunoSEQ multiplex PCR; TCRdb's copy has only in-frame clones and leaves some out. The V and J calls and clone size were taken over from that table, and D and trimming were inferred from the DNA. The table has 90,000 to 100,000 clones, around 88% seen once. The sequencing sample was made of peripheral blood. This clonotype was obtained from an elderly man with acute or convalescent COVID-19.

The CDR3 nucleotides are TGTGCCAGCATTTCCGGGACAGGTCCCTCGAATTCACCCCTCCACTTT. Translated: CASISGTGPSNSPLHF. The chain couples TRBV2 to TRBJ1-6; 8 bases are shared with TRBD1. The CDR3 is 16 amino acids. From germline, CDR1 is SNHLY and CDR2 FYNNEI. V was clipped by 7 bases and J by 7 bases; unmatched bases: 12.